One sample yielded the 23 T cell receptor beta chains listed below, sequenced in a study of blood T cell repertoires in COVID-19. Profiling relied on immunoSEQ multiplex PCR, and the TCRdb table lists in-frame clones only, not all of them. The sample lists 210,000 or so clones; approximately 87% were seen once. The specimen sequenced was peripheral blood. The receptors stem from a woman between 45 and 60 years old with acute or convalescent COVID-19.

V gene TRBV10-2 combines with J gene TRBJ1-2; D gene unclear. CDR3 size: 14 residues. The ends were cut back, 2 bases at V and 6 bases at J, with 13 bases in the middle. CDR1 is WSHSY and CDR2 is SAAADI in the germline V gene. The CDR3 DNA reads as TGCGCCAGCAGTGAGCTGTGGGGAGTGGATGGCTACACCTTC. Its protein is CASSELWGVDGYTF.

The chain joins TRBV7-9 to TRBJ2-7, with D unresolved. The CDR3 has 13 amino acids. Between the trimmed V and J ends, which lost 1 base and 6 bases, there was a span of 10 bases. Per germline, CDR1 SEHNR and CDR2 FQNEAQ (reference sequence). The CDR3 here is CASSLGASSEQYF. CDR3 coding DNA: TGTGCCAGCAGCTTAGGGGCGAGTAGCGAGCAGTACTTC.

V gene TRBV6-5 combines with J gene TRBJ2-2; D may be TRBD2 (6 bases). V dropped 5 bases and J dropped 7 bases, with 8 bases sitting between them. Germline loops: CDR1 MNHEY, CDR2 SVGAGI. CDR3 length equals 12 residues. In nucleotides, the CDR3 is TGTGCCAGCAGTCGGGGGATCGGGGAGCTGTTTTTT. Translating gives CASSRGIGELFF.

V is TRBV30 and J is TRBJ2-1, with D maybe TRBD1 (6 bases). V was shortened by 4 bases and J by 4 bases, with 14 bases between the two germline ends. The length of the CDR3 is 14 residues. CDR1 is GTSNPN, CDR2 SVGIG, per germline (reference sequence). This CDR3 reads CAWTWDIGYNEQFF. In DNA form, the CDR3 reads TGTGCCTGGACCTGGGACATAGGGTACAATGAGCAGTTCTTC.

The genes are TRBV30 and TRBJ2-5; 11 positions match TRBD1. Germline V lookup: CDR1 GTSNPN, CDR2 SVGIG (reference sequence). With V trimmed by 6 bases and J by 5 bases, 8 bases remained unmatched. The CDR3 runs 14 residues. CDR3 nucleotide sequence: TGTGCCTGTAGGGACAGGGGGACTAGGGAGACCCAGTACTTC. Its protein is CACRDRGTRETQYF.

The gene calls are TRBV7-6 and TRBJ2-3; 13 bases match TRBD2. The ends lost 1 base at V and 6 bases at J; junction bases unmatched: 4. Germline values: CDR1 SGHVS, CDR2 FNYEAQ. This CDR3 is built from 16 residues. Here the CDR3 reads CASSLGLAGGRDTQYF. The CDR3 DNA is TGTGCCAGCAGCTTAGGACTAGCGGGGGGAAGGGATACGCAGTATTTT.

V and J are TRBV9 and TRBJ2-1; 11 bases are shared with TRBD2. The CDR3 has 17 residues. The V and J ends lost 3 bases and 4 bases, in that order; junction bases with no gene match: 9. Germline assignment: CDR1 SGDLS and CDR2 YYNGEE. Here the CDR3 reads CASSGGLAGGQYNEQFF. DNA for the CDR3: TGTGCCAGCAGCGGCGGGCTAGCGGGGGGCCAGTACAATGAGCAGTTCTTC.

This clone has only one observation. The chain carries TRBV29-1 and TRBJ1-1, with 10 bases that match TRBD1. The length of the CDR3 is 13 residues. From germline, CDR1 is SQVTM and CDR2 ANQGSEA. V lost 0 bases, J lost 9 bases, and 4 bases stayed unmatched. The CDR3 DNA reads TGCAGCGTTGAAGATGACAGGGGGCGTAAAGCTTTCTTT. Translating gives CSVEDDRGRKAFF.

The chain uses TRBV19 and TRBJ2-5; TRBD2 matches 12 bases. Germline lookup yields CDR1 LNHDA and CDR2 SQIVND (reference sequence). The J segment lost 5 bases and the V segment lost 3 bases, leaving 7 bases of the junction unmatched. The CDR3 has 16 residues. The chain's CDR3 is CASSMSSGGALETQYF. DNA for the CDR3: TGTGCCAGTAGTATGTCTAGCGGGGGGGCCTTGGAGACCCAGTACTTC.

The rearrangement joins TRBV10-3 to TRBJ2-5; perhaps TRBD1 as D (6 bases). The CDR3 extends over 16 amino acids. Between the trimmed V and J ends, which lost 1 base and 5 bases, there was a span of 17 bases. The germline gives CDR1 ENHRY, CDR2 SYGVKD. The CDR3 DNA sequence: TGTGCCATCAGTGAGTGGGGGCCAAGCGCAGGGGAGACCCAGTACTTC. Residues: CAISEWGPSAGETQYF.

The chain has TRBV5-4 and TRBJ1-2; 7 nucleotides match TRBD1. V was pared by 0 bases and J by 4 bases, with 6 bases of the junction left unmatched. Germline V gene data show CDR1 as SGHNT and CDR2 as YYREEE (reference sequence). The CDR3 contains 15 residues. Here the CDR3 reads CASSLGLGGAYGYTF. As DNA, the CDR3 is TGTGCCAGCAGCTTGGGCCTAGGGGGCGCCTATGGCTACACCTTC.

The CDR3 nucleotides read TGTGCCAGCAGAAGAGACATCGCGAACACCGGGGAGCTGTTTTTT. Translated, it gives CASRRDIANTGELFF. The gene calls are TRBV6-5 and TRBJ2-2; D uncertain. CDR1 is MNHEY and CDR2 is SVGAGI in the germline V gene. The V gene lost 6 bases and the J gene lost 0 bases, with 11 bases spanning the gap. CDR3 length: 15 amino acids.

The chain links TRBV24-1 to TRBJ2-7, with a weak D call TRBD1 (6 bases). This CDR3 comprises 13 residues. Germline V lookup: CDR1 KGHDR, CDR2 SFDVKD. Deletions cut 3 bases from V and 7 bases from J, with 12 bases between. CDR3 amino acids: CATSDTYTGEQYF. In DNA, the CDR3 is TGTGCCACCAGTGATACCTACACAGGGGAGCAGTACTTC.

The genes are TRBV18 and TRBJ2-2; tentatively, D is TRBD2 (5 bases). CDR1 and CDR2 (germline): KGHSH, LQKENI. The CDR3 is 15 residues long. Trimming left V 6 bases short and J 0 bases short, with 11 bases between. The CDR3 reads CASSPSGTNTGELFF. CDR3 nucleotide sequence: TGTGCCAGCTCTCCCAGCGGAACGAACACCGGGGAGCTGTTTTTT.

The gene calls are TRBV5-1 and TRBJ2-1; 10 bases align to TRBD2. The germline V gene encodes CDR1 SGHRS and CDR2 YFSETQ. The junction had 10 bases not matched to a gene; V was cut back by 3 bases and J by 7 bases. The CDR3 totals 16 residues. This CDR3 is CASSSGLAGALNEQFF. The CDR3 DNA reads as TGCGCCAGCAGCTCGGGGCTAGCGGGGGCCCTTAATGAGCAGTTCTTC.

The V call is TRBV7-9, the J call TRBJ2-7, with D perhaps matching TRBD1 (6 bases). Trimming pared 4 bases from V and 2 bases from J, leaving 12 bases between. The CDR3 spans 14 residues. Germline values: CDR1 SEHNR, CDR2 FQNEAQ (reference sequence). The CDR3 sequence is CASSWGQATYEQYF. In DNA, the CDR3 is TGTGCCAGCAGCTGGGGGCAGGCGACCTACGAGCAGTACTTC.

The CDR3 nucleotides are TGTGCCAGCAGGGGACTAGCGGGTAGTACAGATACGCAGTATTTT. Its protein product is CASRGLAGSTDTQYF. The genes are TRBV6-5 and TRBJ2-3; 12 nucleotides align to TRBD2. Germline lookup yields CDR1 MNHEY and CDR2 SVGAGI. Losses at the gene ends were 6 bases for V and 3 bases for J; bases not matched to a gene: 4. The CDR3 length is 15 residues.

The chain joins TRBV2 to TRBJ2-1, with D unresolved. The V gene's germline CDR1 is SNHLY and CDR2 FYNNEI. Trimming took 7 bases from V and 2 from J, leaving 9 bases between them. The CDR3 length is 13 residues. CDR3 region: CASMVETYNEQFF. CDR3 sequence (DNA): TGTGCCAGCATGGTTGAGACCTACAATGAGCAGTTCTTC.

The chain is built from TRBV4-3 and TRBJ1-5, with 7 positions matching TRBD1. There are 13 residues in the CDR3. J was trimmed by 5 bases and V by 2 bases; bases with no gene match: 0. From germline, CDR1 is LGHNA and CDR2 YSLEER. CDR3 sequence: CASSQQGDQPQHF. The CDR3 DNA reads as TGCGCCAGCAGCCAACAGGGGGATCAGCCCCAGCATTTT.

A single count supports this clone. The J gene is TRBJ2-6, the V gene TRBV5-8; a possible D gene is TRBD1 (6 bases). This CDR3 has 17 amino acids. V lost 4 bases and J 4 bases, leaving 18 bases between the germline ends. Germline values: CDR1 SGHTS, CDR2 YDEGEE. The CDR3 sequence: CASSPRQVLRGANVLTF. The CDR3 nucleotides are TGTGCCAGCAGCCCAAGACAGGTCCTGCGCGGGGCCAACGTCCTGACTTTC. The full variable domain, its missing parts supplied by reference TRBV5-8 and TRBJ2-6, is EAGVTQSPTHLIKTRGQQATLRCSPISGHTSVYWYQQALGLGLQFLLWYDEGEERNRGNFPPRFSGRQFPNYSSELNVNALELEDSALYLCASSPRQVLRGANVLTFGAGSRLTVL.

V gene TRBV11-3 combines with J gene TRBJ1-1; 7 nucleotides align to TRBD1. The CDR3 extends over 14 amino acids. Germline CDR1 SGHNT, CDR2 YENEEA. Unmatched junction bases numbered 4, after V lost 2 bases and J lost 4 bases. The CDR3: CASSLKGGGTEAFF. DNA of the CDR3: TGTGCCAGCAGCTTAAAAGGGGGCGGCACTGAAGCTTTCTTT.

The chain recombines TRBV30 with TRBJ1-5, with 8 bases lining up with TRBD1. The J segment lost 7 bases and the V segment lost 5 bases, leaving 10 bases of the junction unmatched. Germline lookup yields CDR1 GTSNPN and CDR2 SVGIG (reference sequence). CDR3 length: 14 amino acids. CDR3 sequence: CAWVGGDRPQPQHF. The CDR3 DNA follows: TGTGCCTGGGTAGGTGGGGACAGGCCGCAGCCCCAGCATTTT.

This chain links TRBV7-6 with TRBJ2-2; 8 positions agree with TRBD2. The CDR3 loop spans 15 amino acids. Germline loops: CDR1 SGHVS, CDR2 FNYEAQ. Trimming removed 2 bases from V and 6 bases from J; junction bases left unmatched: 5. The CDR3 loop reads CASSLRGLGSGELFF. CDR3 nucleotide sequence: TGTGCCAGCAGCTTAAGGGGACTAGGGTCCGGGGAGCTGTTTTTT.